This T cell receptor beta chain is from a study of T cells after yellow fever vaccination. This clonotype has a handful of counts. TCRdb re-derived calls from the 5' RACE reads in MiXCR, one entry per CDR3 protein. The sample shows more than 75,000 distinct CDR3 sequences, approximately 8.4% of them seen only once. This clonotype was sampled from a man aged 18 to 30 who received the YFV17D yellow fever vaccine. Sequencing used CD8+ T cells not binding an NS4B(214-222) dextramer, sorted from PBMCs, obtained roughly 14 days after the first yellow fever vaccination.

The chain's CDR3 is CASSLVDTEAFF. The CDR3 DNA sequence: TGTGCCAGCAGCTTAGTCGACACTGAAGCTTTCTTT. The gene calls are TRBV7-9 and TRBJ1-1; no firm D call. The CDR3 has 12 amino acids. CDR1 and CDR2 (germline): SEHNR, FQNEAQ (reference sequence). The germline V and J ends were trimmed by 1 base and 3 bases, with 3 bases remaining between them.